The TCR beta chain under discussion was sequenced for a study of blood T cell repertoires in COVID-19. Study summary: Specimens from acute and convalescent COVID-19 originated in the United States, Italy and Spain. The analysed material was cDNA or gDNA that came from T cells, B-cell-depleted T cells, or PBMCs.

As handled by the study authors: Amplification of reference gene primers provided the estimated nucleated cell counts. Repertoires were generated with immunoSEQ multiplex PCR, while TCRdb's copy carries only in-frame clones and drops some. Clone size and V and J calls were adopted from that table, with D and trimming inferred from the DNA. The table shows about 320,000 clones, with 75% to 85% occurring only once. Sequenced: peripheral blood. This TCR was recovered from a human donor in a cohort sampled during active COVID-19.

The DNA for the CDR3 is TGTGCCACCAGTGATTTCGGACAGGGGAGTGGCTACACCTTC. It translates to CATSDFGQGSGYTF. This chain links TRBV24-1 with TRBJ1-2; TRBD1 agrees at 9 bases. The CDR3 runs 14 residues. The V segment lost 1 base and the J segment 7 bases; nucleotides outside the gene matches: 3. CDR1 is KGHDR and CDR2 is SFDVKD in the germline V gene.